What follows are 24 T cell receptor beta chains derived from one specimen sequenced in a study of cytomegalovirus exposure and HLA in healthy donors. PCR used 60 Vbeta primers and 13 Jbeta primers. Sequenced by immunoSEQ multiplex PCR; TCRdb stores in-frame clones only, minus some. The top ten clones hold approximately 2.9% of a sample with some 180,000 clones, around 75% of them seen once. What was sequenced was PBMCs. These receptors were collected from a male donor in good health and CMV-seronegative.

The chain couples TRBV27 to TRBJ2-1; TRBD1 aligns across 7 bases. V lost 7 bases to trimming and J lost 10 bases; unmatched junction nucleotides: 16. This CDR3 has 15 amino acids. CDR1 and CDR2 (germline): MNHEY, SMNVEV (reference sequence). In nucleotides, the CDR3 is TGTGCCAGCACCCCGGGACAGCGGCACCCTTGGGAGCAGTTCTTC. Translating gives CASTPGQRHPWEQFF.

The chain couples TRBV27 to TRBJ1-1; D is uncertain. Looked up from germline, CDR1 is MNHEY and CDR2 is SMNVEV (reference sequence). This CDR3 is 15 amino acids long. The V end was cut by 4 bases, the J end by 1 base, with 13 bases between. For the CDR3, the DNA is TGTGCCAGCAGTTCGTTAGCGGGAGGGAACACTGAAGCTTTCTTT. It specifies CASSSLAGGNTEAFF.

The chain carries TRBV18 and TRBJ2-3; D may be TRBD2 (5 bases). The CDR3 is 14 residues long. Trimming cost V 5 bases and J 3 bases, with 12 bases left between them. Germline V gives CDR1 KGHSH, CDR2 LQKENI. The chain's CDR3 is CASSRVGATDTQYF. DNA for the CDR3: TGTGCCAGCTCAAGAGTGGGAGCTACAGATACGCAGTATTTT. Using reference TRBV18 and TRBJ2-3 for the parts outside the CDR3, the full variable domain is NAGVMQNPRHLVRRRGQEARLRCSPMKGHSHVYWYRQLPEEGLKFMVYLQKENIIDESGMPKERFSAEFPKEGPSILRIQQVVRGDSAAYFCASSRVGATDTQYFGPGTRLTVL.

V is TRBV6-5 and J is TRBJ2-7; 8 bases fit TRBD1. Trimming at V came to 6 bases and at J to 1 base, leaving 5 bases not matched to a gene. The CDR3 runs 14 residues. In germline, CDR1 is MNHEY, CDR2 SVGAGI. The CDR3: CASRLGQGSYEQYF. The CDR3, as DNA: TGTGCCAGCAGACTCGGACAGGGTTCCTACGAGCAGTACTTC.

The V and J genes are TRBV4-1 and TRBJ1-3; D gene uncertain. Germline V gene lookup returns CDR1 MGHRA and CDR2 YSYEKL. This CDR3 contains 16 residues. The ends were cut back, 3 bases at V and 0 bases at J, with 12 bases in the middle. CDR3 region: CASSQFAAGSGNTIYF. CDR3 bases: TGCGCCAGCAGCCAGTTTGCCGCAGGCTCTGGAAACACCATATATTTT.

This clone appeared a few times. The V and J genes are TRBV18 and TRBJ2-3; 9 bases are a match to TRBD2. Germline assignment: CDR1 KGHSH and CDR2 LQKENI. Germline trimming cut 8 bases from V and 4 bases from J; bases unmatched to any gene: 10. This CDR3 is built from 15 residues. CDR3 nucleotides: TGTGCCAGCAATACCCAAGCGGGAGGATCAGATACGCAGTATTTT. Protein sequence: CASNTQAGGSDTQYF.

The chain's CDR3 is CASSDTSGGSYEQYF. In DNA form, the CDR3 reads TGTGCCAGCAGCGACACTAGCGGGGGCTCCTACGAGCAGTACTTC. This chain joins TRBV7-3 and TRBJ2-7; 11 bases align to TRBD2. Trimming at V came to 5 bases and at J to 0 bases, leaving 3 bases not matched to a gene. The V gene's germline CDR1 is SGHTA and CDR2 FQGTGA. This CDR3 has 15 amino acids.

The chain is built from TRBV11-1 and TRBJ2-7; D uncertain. The germline V gene encodes CDR1 SGHAT and CDR2 FQDESV (reference sequence). V shed 1 base and J shed 2 bases, with 3 bases lying between them. The CDR3 sequence is 12 residues long. The CDR3 spells CASSLVTYEQYF. The CDR3 DNA is TGTGCCAGCAGCTTAGTAACCTACGAGCAGTACTTC.

This clone turned up a few times. This chain uses TRBV5-1 with TRBJ2-1; 7 bases agree with TRBD1. Germline-derived CDR1 and CDR2 are SGHRS and YFSETQ. The CDR3 is 14 amino acids. V gave up 1 base and J gave up 8 bases; unmatched junction bases: 6. Here the CDR3 reads CASSLKAGGHEQFF. The CDR3, as DNA: TGCGCCAGCAGCTTGAAGGCAGGGGGTCATGAGCAGTTCTTC.

The chain uses TRBV6-5 and TRBJ1-6; D gene unclear. Germline CDR1 and CDR2: MNHEY and SVGAGI. V was shortened by 7 bases and J by 7 bases, with 14 bases between the two germline ends. CDR3 length: 14 amino acids. The CDR3 region is CASTFERGNSPLHF. The CDR3 region has the DNA TGTGCCAGCACCTTTGAACGGGGAAATTCACCCCTCCACTTT.

The V and J genes are TRBV25-1 and TRBJ2-2; TRBD2 aligns across 8 bases. Germline trimming cut 6 bases from V and 1 base from J; bases unmatched to any gene: 7. Looked up from germline, CDR1 is MGHDK and CDR2 is SYGVNS. The CDR3 spans 16 residues. The CDR3 is CASSEPLAGNTGELFF. As DNA, the CDR3 is TGTGCCAGCAGCGAGCCCCTAGCGGGGAACACCGGGGAGCTGTTTTTT.

The J gene is TRBJ2-1, the V gene TRBV30; D is ambiguous. The CDR3 is made up of 12 amino acids. The V gene's germline CDR1 is GTSNPN and CDR2 SVGIG (reference sequence). V lost 2 bases, J lost 5 bases, and 7 bases lay in between. CDR3 in amino acids: CAWSPQHNEQFF. Here the CDR3 DNA reads TGTGCCTGGAGTCCACAGCACAATGAGCAGTTCTTC.

The rearrangement joins TRBV6-5 to TRBJ2-7; 8 nucleotides line up with TRBD1. The CDR3 loop spans 13 amino acids. Germline lookup yields CDR1 MNHEY and CDR2 SVGAGI. V shed 6 bases and J 6 bases; nucleotides not matched to a gene: 7. CDR3: CASRAGGFGEQYF. The CDR3 DNA reads TGTGCCAGCAGGGCAGGGGGCTTTGGCGAGCAGTACTTC.

The chain has TRBV21-1 and TRBJ2-7; the table names TRBD1, a call not compared with the DNA. TRBV21-1 is a pseudogene. The length of the CDR3 is 17 residues. This chain's CDR3 is CASPNLTGQGISYEQYF. The CDR3 nucleotides are TGTGCCAGCCCCAACCTTACAGGGCAAGGAATCAGCTACGAGCAGTACTTC.

In nucleotides, the CDR3 is TGTGCCAGTATAGGAGAGCGGGATAGCAATCAGCCCCAGCATTTT. As protein: CASIGERDSNQPQHF. The rearrangement uses TRBV19 and TRBJ1-5; D not certain. The CDR3 has 15 residues. Germline V gene sequence: CDR1 LNHDA, CDR2 SQIVND (reference sequence). V was trimmed by 7 bases and J by 0 bases, leaving 13 bases between them.

V gene TRBV14 combines with J gene TRBJ1-2; 7 nucleotides align to TRBD1. CDR3 length equals 19 residues. The ends lost 0 bases at V and 6 bases at J; junction bases unmatched: 19. Germline loops: CDR1 SGHDN, CDR2 FVKESK. The CDR3 DNA reads TGTGCCAGCAGCCAAGACGGGACAGCTTTCCTGATTGACCGAAATGGCTACACCTTC. Its translation is CASSQDGTAFLIDRNGYTF.

J is TRBJ2-1 and V is TRBV19, with 12 nucleotides matching TRBD1. Germline V gene data show CDR1 as LNHDA and CDR2 as SQIVND (reference sequence). Trimming at V came to 10 bases and at J to 8 bases, leaving 6 bases not matched to a gene. CDR3 length: 13 amino acids. Here the CDR3 DNA reads TGTGCCACCGGGACAGGGGGCCGCTATGAGCAGTTCTTC. This gives the protein CATGTGGRYEQFF.

The rearrangement joins TRBV4-1 to TRBJ1-2, with D maybe TRBD1 (6 bases). CDR1 is MGHRA and CDR2 is YSYEKL in the germline V gene. The V end was cut by 0 bases, the J end by 4 bases, with 15 bases between. CDR3 size: 16 residues. For the CDR3, the DNA is TGCGCCAGCAGCCAAGATCCGACAGGAGATATCTATGGCTACACCTTC. Translation: CASSQDPTGDIYGYTF.

The chain combines TRBV9 with TRBJ1-5, with 9 positions matching TRBD1. The CDR3 totals 15 residues. Germline trimming cut 4 bases from V and 3 bases from J; bases unmatched to any gene: 5. Germline CDR1 is SGDLS and CDR2 is YYNGEE. CDR3 sequence: CASSPQGATNQPQHF. The CDR3 DNA reads as TGTGCCAGCAGCCCACAGGGGGCTACCAATCAGCCCCAGCATTTT.

CDR3 in amino acids: CAAQGGARETQYF. Here the CDR3 DNA reads TGTGCCGCCCAGGGAGGGGCCCGAGAGACCCAGTACTTC. This chain uses TRBV10-3 with TRBJ2-5, with 7 bases aligning to TRBD2. The CDR3 extends over 13 amino acids. Germline CDR1 is ENHRY and CDR2 is SYGVKD. With V trimmed by 11 bases and J by 4 bases, 10 bases remained unmatched.

J is TRBJ1-5 and V is TRBV2; TRBD1 agrees at 9 bases. The CDR3 runs to 16 residues. The germline gives CDR1 SNHLY, CDR2 FYNNEI. Trimming cost V 9 bases and J 4 bases; bases outside gene matches: 13. CDR3 residues: CASRTGAWVGNQPQHF. CDR3 nucleotide sequence: TGTGCCAGTAGGACAGGGGCTTGGGTAGGAAATCAGCCCCAGCATTTT.

The chain links TRBV6-5 to TRBJ1-5; 7 bases fit TRBD1. Per the germline V gene, CDR1 is MNHEY and CDR2 is SVGAGI. V gave up 4 bases and J gave up 5 bases; unmatched junction bases: 2. The CDR3 contains 13 residues. Here the CDR3 reads CASSFDRDQPQHF. Here the CDR3 DNA reads TGTGCCAGCAGTTTCGACAGGGATCAGCCCCAGCATTTT.

The V and J genes are TRBV5-1 and TRBJ2-7; the D gene is possibly TRBD1 (5 bases). This CDR3 contains 14 residues. The V end lost 3 bases, the J end lost 0 bases, and 10 bases lay between the germline ends. CDR1 and CDR2 from the germline V gene are SGHRS and YFSETQ. The CDR3 loop is CASSSTGVSYEQYF. The CDR3 DNA reads as TGCGCCAGCAGCTCTACAGGAGTCTCCTACGAGCAGTACTTC.

This clone was picked up one time. Additional DNA sequences in this sample encode the identical CDR3. J is TRBJ2-3 and V is TRBV7-3; perhaps TRBD1 as D (5 bases). In germline, CDR1 is SGHTA, CDR2 FQGTGA. The CDR3 has 13 residues. The V end lost 1 base, the J end lost 3 bases, and 5 bases lay between the germline ends. CDR3 region: CASSLKGTDTQYF. DNA for the CDR3: TGTGCCAGCAGCTTAAAGGGGACAGATACGCAGTATTTT.